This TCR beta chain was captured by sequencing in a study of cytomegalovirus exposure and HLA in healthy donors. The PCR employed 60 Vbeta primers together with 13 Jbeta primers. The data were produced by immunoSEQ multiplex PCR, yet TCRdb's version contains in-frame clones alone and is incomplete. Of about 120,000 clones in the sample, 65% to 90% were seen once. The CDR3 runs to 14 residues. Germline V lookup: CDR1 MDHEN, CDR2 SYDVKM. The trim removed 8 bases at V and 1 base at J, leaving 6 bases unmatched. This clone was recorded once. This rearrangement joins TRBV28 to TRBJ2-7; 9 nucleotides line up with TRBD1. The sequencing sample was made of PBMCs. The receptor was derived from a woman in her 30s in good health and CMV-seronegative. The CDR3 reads CASLKGTGSYEQYF. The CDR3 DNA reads TGTGCCAGCCTAAAGGGGACAGGGTCCTACGAGCAGTACTTC. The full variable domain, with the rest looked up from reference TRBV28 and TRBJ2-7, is DVKVTQSSRYLVKRTGEKVFLECVQDMDHENMFWYRQDPGLGLRLIYFSYDVKMKEKGDIPEGYSVSREKKERFSLILESASTNQTSMYLCASLKGTGSYEQYFGPGTRLTVT.